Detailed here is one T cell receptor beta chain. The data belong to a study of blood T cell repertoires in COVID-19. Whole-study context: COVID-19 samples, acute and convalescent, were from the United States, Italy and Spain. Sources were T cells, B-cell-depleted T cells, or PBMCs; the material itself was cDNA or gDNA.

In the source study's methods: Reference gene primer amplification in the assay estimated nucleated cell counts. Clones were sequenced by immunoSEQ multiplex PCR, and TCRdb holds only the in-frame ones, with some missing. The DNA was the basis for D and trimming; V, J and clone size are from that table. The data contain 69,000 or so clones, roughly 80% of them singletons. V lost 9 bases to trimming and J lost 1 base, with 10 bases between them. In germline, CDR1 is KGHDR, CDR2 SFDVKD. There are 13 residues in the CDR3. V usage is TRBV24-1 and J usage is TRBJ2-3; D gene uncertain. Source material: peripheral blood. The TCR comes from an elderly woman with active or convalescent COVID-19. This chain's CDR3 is CATRARRTDTQYF. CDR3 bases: TGTGCCACCCGCGCGCGCCGCACAGATACGCAGTATTTT.